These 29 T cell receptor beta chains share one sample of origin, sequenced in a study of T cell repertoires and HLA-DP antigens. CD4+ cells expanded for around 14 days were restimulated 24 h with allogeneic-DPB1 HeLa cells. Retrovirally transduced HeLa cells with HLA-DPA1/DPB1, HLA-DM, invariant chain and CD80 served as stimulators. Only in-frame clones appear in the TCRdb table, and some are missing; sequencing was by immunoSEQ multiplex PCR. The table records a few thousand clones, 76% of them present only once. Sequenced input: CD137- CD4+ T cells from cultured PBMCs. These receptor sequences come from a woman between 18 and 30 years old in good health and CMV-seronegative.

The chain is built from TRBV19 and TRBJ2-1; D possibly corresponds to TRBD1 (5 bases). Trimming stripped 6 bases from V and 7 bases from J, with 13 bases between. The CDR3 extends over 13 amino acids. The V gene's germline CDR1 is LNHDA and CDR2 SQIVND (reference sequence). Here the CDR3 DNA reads TGTGCCAGTAGGGGTAGGGGCTTAAATGAGCAGTTCTTC. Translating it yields CASRGRGLNEQFF.

The CDR3 nucleotides are TGTGCCAGCAGTCCCCCGGGACAGGGAGGTGGGCAGTACTTC. It yields the protein CASSPPGQGGGQYF. The rearrangement uses TRBV28 and TRBJ2-7, with 9 positions matching TRBD1. The length of the CDR3 is 14 residues. From germline, CDR1 is MDHEN and CDR2 SYDVKM. V was clipped by 5 bases and J by 9 bases; unmatched bases: 11.

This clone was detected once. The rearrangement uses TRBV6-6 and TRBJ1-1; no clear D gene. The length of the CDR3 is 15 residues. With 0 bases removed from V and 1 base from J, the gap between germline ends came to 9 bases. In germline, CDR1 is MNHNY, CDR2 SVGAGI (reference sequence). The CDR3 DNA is TGTGCCAGCAGTTACTCGCTCTCGGGGAACACTGAAGCTTTCTTT. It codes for CASSYSLSGNTEAFF.

CDR3 DNA: TGTGCCAGCTGGAAGGCCAGCGGCTTTGGCGAGCAGTACTTC. Protein sequence: CASWKASGFGEQYF. The chain links TRBV2 to TRBJ2-7; the D gene is possibly TRBD2 (5 bases). The CDR3 contains 14 residues. The V gene lost 8 bases and the J gene lost 6 bases, with 20 bases spanning the gap. Germline V CDR1 and CDR2: SNHLY, FYNNEI.

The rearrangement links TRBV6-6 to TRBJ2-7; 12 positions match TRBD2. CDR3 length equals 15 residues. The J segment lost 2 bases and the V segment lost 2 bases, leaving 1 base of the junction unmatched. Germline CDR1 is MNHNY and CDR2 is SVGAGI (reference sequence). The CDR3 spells CASSYRLAGAYEQYF. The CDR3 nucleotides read TGTGCCAGCAGTTACAGACTAGCGGGAGCCTACGAGCAGTACTTC.

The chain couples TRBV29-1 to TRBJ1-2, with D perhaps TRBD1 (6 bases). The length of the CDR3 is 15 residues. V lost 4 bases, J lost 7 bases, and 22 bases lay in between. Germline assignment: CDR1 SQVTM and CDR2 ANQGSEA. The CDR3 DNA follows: TGCAGCGTTGTGCTGAGGAAGGGGGTTTTGGGTGGCTACACCTTC. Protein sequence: CSVVLRKGVLGGYTF.

The CDR3 DNA reads TGTGCCACCAGCAGAGATCCCAGGCCAGGGCTCACAGATACGCAGTATTTT. It is translated as CATSRDPRPGLTDTQYF. The rearrangement uses TRBV15 and TRBJ2-3; weak D call: TRBD1 (5 bases). V was shortened by 0 bases and J by 2 bases, with 15 bases between the two germline ends. The CDR3 loop spans 17 amino acids. Per the germline V gene, CDR1 is LNHNV and CDR2 is YYDKDF (reference sequence). Complete variable domain (other parts from reference TRBV15 and TRBJ2-3): DAMVIQNPRYQVTQFGKPVTLSCSQTLNHNVMYWYQQKSSQAPKLLFHYYDKDFNNEADTPDNFQSRRPNTSFCFLDIRSPGLGDTAMYLCATSRDPRPGLTDTQYFGPGTRLTVL.

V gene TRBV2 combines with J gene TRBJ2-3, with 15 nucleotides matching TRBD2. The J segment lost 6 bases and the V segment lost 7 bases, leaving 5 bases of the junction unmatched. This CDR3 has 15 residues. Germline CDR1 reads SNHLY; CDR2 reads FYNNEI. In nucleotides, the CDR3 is TGTGCCAGCAAGGGACTAGCGGGAGGAGTGGATACGCAGTATTTT. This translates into CASKGLAGGVDTQYF.

CDR3: CASKGQPNTEAFF. CDR3 in DNA: TGCGCCAGCAAGGGACAGCCGAACACTGAAGCTTTCTTT. The chain uses TRBV5-1 and TRBJ1-1; 7 positions match TRBD1. V shed 6 bases, J shed 1 base, and the junction held 3 bases outside the gene matches. The CDR3 totals 13 residues. In germline, CDR1 is SGHRS, CDR2 YFSETQ.

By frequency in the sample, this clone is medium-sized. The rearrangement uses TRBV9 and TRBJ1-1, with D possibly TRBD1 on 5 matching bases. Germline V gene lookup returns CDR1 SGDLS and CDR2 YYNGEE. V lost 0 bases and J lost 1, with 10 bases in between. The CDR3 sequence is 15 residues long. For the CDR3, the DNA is TGTGCCAGCAGCGTAGAATCAGGGTGGAACACTGAAGCTTTCTTT. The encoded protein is CASSVESGWNTEAFF. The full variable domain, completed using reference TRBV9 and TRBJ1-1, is DSGVTQTPKHLITATGQRVTLRCSPRSGDLSVYWYQQSLDQGLQFLIQYYNGEERAKGNILERFSAQQFPDLHSELNLSSLELGDSALYFCASSVESGWNTEAFFGQGTRLTVV.

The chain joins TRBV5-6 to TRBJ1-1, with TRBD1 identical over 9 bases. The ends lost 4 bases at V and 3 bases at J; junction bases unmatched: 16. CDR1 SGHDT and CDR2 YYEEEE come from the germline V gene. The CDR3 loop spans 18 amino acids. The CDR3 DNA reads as TGTGCCAGCAGCGAAACCGGGACAGGGTTTAGCGTCGACACTGAAGCTTTCTTT. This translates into CASSETGTGFSVDTEAFF.

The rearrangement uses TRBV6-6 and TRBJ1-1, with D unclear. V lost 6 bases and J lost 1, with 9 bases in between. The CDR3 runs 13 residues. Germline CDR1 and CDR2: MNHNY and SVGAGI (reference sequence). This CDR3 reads CASRVRANTEAFF. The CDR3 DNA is TGTGCCAGCAGAGTCCGGGCGAACACTGAAGCTTTCTTT.

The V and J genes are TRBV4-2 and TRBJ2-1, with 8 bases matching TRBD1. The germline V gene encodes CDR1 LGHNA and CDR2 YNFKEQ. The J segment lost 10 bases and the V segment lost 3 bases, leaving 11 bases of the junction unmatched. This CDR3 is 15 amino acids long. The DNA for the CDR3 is TGTGCCAGCAGCCACAGCGAGGCAGGGGGCAACGAGCAGTTCTTC. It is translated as CASSHSEAGGNEQFF.

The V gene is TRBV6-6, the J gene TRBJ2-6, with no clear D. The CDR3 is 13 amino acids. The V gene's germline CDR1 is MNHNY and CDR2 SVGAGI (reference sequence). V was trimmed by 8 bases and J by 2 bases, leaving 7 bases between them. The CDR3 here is CASSPTGANVLTF. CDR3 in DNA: TGTGCCAGCTCCCCCACTGGGGCCAACGTCCTGACTTTC.

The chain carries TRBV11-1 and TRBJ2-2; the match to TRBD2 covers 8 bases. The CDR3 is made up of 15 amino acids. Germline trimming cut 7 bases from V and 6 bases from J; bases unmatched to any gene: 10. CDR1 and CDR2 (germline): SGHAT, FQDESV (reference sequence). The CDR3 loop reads CASTQGISGAGELFF. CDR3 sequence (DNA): TGTGCCAGCACCCAAGGGATTAGCGGGGCCGGGGAGCTGTTTTTT.

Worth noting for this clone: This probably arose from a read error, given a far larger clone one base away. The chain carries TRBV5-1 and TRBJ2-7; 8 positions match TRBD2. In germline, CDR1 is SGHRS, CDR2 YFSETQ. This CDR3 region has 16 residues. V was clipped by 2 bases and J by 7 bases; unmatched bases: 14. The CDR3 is CASSLMSGRNSGEQYF. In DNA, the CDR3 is TGCGCCAGCAGCTTAATGAGCGGGAGAAATTCGGGGGAGCAGTACTTC.

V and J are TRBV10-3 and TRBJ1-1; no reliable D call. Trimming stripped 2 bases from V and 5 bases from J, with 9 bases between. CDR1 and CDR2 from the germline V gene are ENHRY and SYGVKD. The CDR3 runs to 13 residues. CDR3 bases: TGTGCCATCAGTGAGGTTCGAGGGACTGAAGCTTTCTTT. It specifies CAISEVRGTEAFF.

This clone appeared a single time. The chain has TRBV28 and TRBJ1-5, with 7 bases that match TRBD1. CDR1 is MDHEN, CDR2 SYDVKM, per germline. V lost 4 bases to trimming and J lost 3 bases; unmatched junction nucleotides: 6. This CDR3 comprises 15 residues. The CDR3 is CASSSPDRPNQPQHF. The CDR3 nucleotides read TGTGCCAGCAGTTCCCCGGACAGGCCCAATCAGCCCCAGCATTTT.

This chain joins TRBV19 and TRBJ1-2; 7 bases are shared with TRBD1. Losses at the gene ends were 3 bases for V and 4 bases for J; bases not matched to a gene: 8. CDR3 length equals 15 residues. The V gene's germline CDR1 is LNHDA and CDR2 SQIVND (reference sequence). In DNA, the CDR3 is TGTGCCAGTAGTATTAATGTGGACAGGTTCTATGGCTACACCTTC. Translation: CASSINVDRFYGYTF.

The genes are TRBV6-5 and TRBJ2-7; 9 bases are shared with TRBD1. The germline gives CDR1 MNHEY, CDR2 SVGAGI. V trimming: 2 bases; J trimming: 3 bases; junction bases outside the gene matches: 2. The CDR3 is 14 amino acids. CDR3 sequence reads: CASSYRDRDYEQYF. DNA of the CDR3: TGTGCCAGCAGTTACCGGGACAGGGACTACGAGCAGTACTTC.

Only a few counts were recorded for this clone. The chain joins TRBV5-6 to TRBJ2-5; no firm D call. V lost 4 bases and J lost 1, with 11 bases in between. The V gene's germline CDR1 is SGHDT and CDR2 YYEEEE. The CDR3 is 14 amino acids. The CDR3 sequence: CASSPPRFQETQYF. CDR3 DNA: TGTGCCAGCAGCCCGCCGCGCTTCCAAGAGACCCAGTACTTC.

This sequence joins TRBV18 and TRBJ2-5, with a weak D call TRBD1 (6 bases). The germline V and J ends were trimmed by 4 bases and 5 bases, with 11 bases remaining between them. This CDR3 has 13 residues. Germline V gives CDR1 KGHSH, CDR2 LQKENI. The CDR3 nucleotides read TGTGCCAGCTCACAAGGGGGATACGAGACCCAGTACTTC. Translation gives CASSQGGYETQYF.

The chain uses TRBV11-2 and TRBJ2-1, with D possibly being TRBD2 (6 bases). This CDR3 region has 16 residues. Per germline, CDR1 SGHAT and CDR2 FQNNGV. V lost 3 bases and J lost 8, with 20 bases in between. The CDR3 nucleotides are TGTGCCAGCAGCTTTAGCGTGACTAGGACTGGCGATGAGCAGTTCTTC. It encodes CASSFSVTRTGDEQFF.

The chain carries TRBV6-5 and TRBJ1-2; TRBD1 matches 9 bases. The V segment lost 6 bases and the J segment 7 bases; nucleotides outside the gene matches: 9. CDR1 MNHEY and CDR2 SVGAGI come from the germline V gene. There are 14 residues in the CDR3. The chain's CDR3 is CASREPGQGFGYTF. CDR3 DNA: TGTGCCAGCAGGGAGCCGGGACAGGGCTTTGGCTACACCTTC.

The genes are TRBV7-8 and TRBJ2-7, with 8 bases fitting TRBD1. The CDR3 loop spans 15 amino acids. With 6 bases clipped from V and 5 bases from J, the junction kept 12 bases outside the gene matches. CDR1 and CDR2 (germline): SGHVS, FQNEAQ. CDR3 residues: CASREHRGRGNEQYF. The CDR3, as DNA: TGTGCCAGCAGAGAACACAGGGGGAGAGGGAACGAGCAGTACTTC.

In nucleotides, the CDR3 is TGTGCCAGTAGTATCCTTACTAGCGGGTTCGCCAAAAACATTCAGTACTTC. The encoded protein is CASSILTSGFAKNIQYF. The rearrangement uses TRBV19 and TRBJ2-4; 9 nucleotides match TRBD2. V shed 3 bases and J 1 base; nucleotides not matched to a gene: 7. The CDR3 is made up of 17 amino acids. Germline assignment: CDR1 LNHDA and CDR2 SQIVND (reference sequence). Complete variable domain (other parts from reference TRBV19 and TRBJ2-4): DGGITQSPKYLFRKEGQNVTLSCEQNLNHDAMYWYRQDPGQGLRLIYYSQIVNDFQKGDIAEGYSVSREKKESFPLTVTSAQKNPTAFYLCASSILTSGFAKNIQYFGAGTRLSVL.

The CDR3 is CASSFDRGMNTGELFF. The CDR3 DNA reads TGTGCCAGCAGCTTTGACAGGGGGATGAACACCGGGGAGCTGTTTTTT. This chain connects TRBV7-8 to TRBJ2-2; 9 bases match TRBD1. The CDR3 loop spans 16 amino acids. Germline CDR1 reads SGHVS; CDR2 reads FQNEAQ. With 3 bases clipped from V and 1 base from J, the junction kept 3 bases outside the gene matches.

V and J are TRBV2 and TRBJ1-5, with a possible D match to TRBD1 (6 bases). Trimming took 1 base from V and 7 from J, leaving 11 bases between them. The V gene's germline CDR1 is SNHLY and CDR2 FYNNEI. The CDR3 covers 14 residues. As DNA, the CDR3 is TGTGCCAGCAGTGAAGGGGCAGGGGTGCAGCCCCAGCATTTT. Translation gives CASSEGAGVQPQHF.

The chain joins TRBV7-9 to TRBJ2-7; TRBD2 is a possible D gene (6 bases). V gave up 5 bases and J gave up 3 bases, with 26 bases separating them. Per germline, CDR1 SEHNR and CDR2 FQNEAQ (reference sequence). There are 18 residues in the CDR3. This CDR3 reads CASSPKGTSMSAGYEQYF. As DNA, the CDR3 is TGTGCCAGCAGCCCCAAAGGGACGTCTATGTCAGCGGGCTACGAGCAGTACTTC.